The 18 T cell receptor beta chains below were found in one sample sequenced in a study of patients and donors after allogeneic stem cell transplantation. MiXCR was run by TCRdb on the RT-PCR reads, yielding one entry per CDR3 protein. The table has some 880,000 distinct CDR3 sequences, over 15% seen once; the top ten hold around 6%. Sequencing was done on a sample of blood, either unsorted or a sorted T cell fraction (not recorded which). The receptors come from a human donor who was either an allogeneic HSCT recipient or a stem cell or donor lymphocyte infusion donor (not recorded which). It is not recorded whose cells these are; they may come from a transplant donor.

In its sample, this clonotype was seen a few times. The rearrangement joins TRBV12-3 or TRBV12-4 to TRBJ1-2, with D perhaps matching TRBD1 (5 bases). V was trimmed by 3 bases and J by 8 bases, leaving 19 bases between them. The length of the CDR3 is 15 residues. The CDR3 DNA follows: TGTGCCAGCAGTTTGCATCCCCGGGGGAAAGACGGCTACACCTTC. Its translation: CASSLHPRGKDGYTF.

V usage is TRBV11-2 and J usage is TRBJ2-7; possible D gene TRBD1, 5 bases. Looked up from germline, CDR1 is SGHAT and CDR2 is FQNNGV. The ends were cut back, 0 bases at V and 5 bases at J, with 14 bases in the middle. The CDR3 runs 15 residues. CDR3 sequence: CASSLDGPGSHEQYF. The DNA for the CDR3 is TGTGCCAGCAGCTTAGATGGCCCAGGGTCTCACGAGCAGTACTTC.

The V call is TRBV2, the J call TRBJ1-1; weak D call: TRBD1 (5 bases). V was cut by 4 bases and J by 1 base, with 13 bases left in between. Germline loops: CDR1 SNHLY, CDR2 FYNNEI. There are 15 residues in the CDR3. CDR3 region: CASSAPTAPNTEAFF. CDR3 DNA: TGTGCCAGCAGTGCCCCGACAGCTCCGAACACTGAAGCTTTCTTT.

Only a few counts were recorded for this clonotype. The V gene is TRBV12-3 or TRBV12-4, the J gene TRBJ2-3; 11 bases are a match to TRBD1. V lost 6 bases and J lost 3; bases outside the gene matches: 5. The CDR3 is 15 amino acids. Here the CDR3 reads CASRRTGGATDTQYF. The CDR3, as DNA: TGTGCCAGCAGGCGGACAGGGGGCGCGACAGATACGCAGTATTTT.

This chain connects TRBV5-1 to TRBJ1-5, with D uncertain. Deletions cut 0 bases from V and 1 base from J, with 11 bases between. The CDR3 covers 16 residues. Germline V gives CDR1 SGHRS, CDR2 YFSETQ. CDR3 nucleotides: TGCGCCAGCAGCTTGGATCCCGGGAACAGCAATCAGCCCCAGCATTTT. This codes for CASSLDPGNSNQPQHF.

This clonotype was seen many times. V usage is TRBV7-9 and J usage is TRBJ1-1; D call uncertain. This CDR3 region has 14 residues. Between the trimmed V and J ends, which lost 5 bases and 1 base, there was a span of 11 bases. Germline-derived CDR1 and CDR2 are SEHNR and FQNEAQ (reference sequence). The CDR3 nucleotides read TGTGCCAGCAGCCCGCCCAGAGCGAACACTGAAGCTTTCTTT. This codes for CASSPPRANTEAFF. Based on the CDR3 plus reference TRBV7-9 and TRBJ1-1, the full variable domain is DTGVSQNPRHKITKRGQNVTFRCDPISEHNRLYWYRQTLGQGPEFLTYFQNEAQLEKSRLLSDRFSAERPKGSFSTLEIQRTEQGDSAMYLCASSPPRANTEAFFGQGTRLTVV.

The chain links TRBV12-3 or TRBV12-4 to TRBJ2-1; TRBD2 matches 7 bases. The CDR3 contains 15 residues. Trimming took 4 bases from V and 4 from J; bases not matched to a gene: 7. This CDR3 is CASSSREARYNEQFF. CDR3 DNA: TGTGCCAGCAGTTCTCGGGAGGCCCGTTACAATGAGCAGTTCTTC.

The chain links TRBV27 to TRBJ1-4; D gene uncertain. Germline assignment: CDR1 MNHEY and CDR2 SMNVEV (reference sequence). This CDR3 is built from 15 residues. V lost 5 bases to trimming and J lost 2 bases, with 12 bases between them. This chain's CDR3 is CASSPMRPTNEKLFF. The CDR3 DNA is TGTGCCAGCAGTCCAATGAGGCCTACTAATGAAAAACTGTTTTTT.

This clonotype showed up just a few times. The junction departs from germline at one end; a sequencing error may be responsible. The chain uses TRBV7-2 and TRBJ1-2; a weak D match, TRBD1 (5 bases). This CDR3 contains 15 residues. Per the germline V gene, CDR1 is SGHTA and CDR2 is FQGNSA. CDR3 amino acids: CASILLRDRIYGYTF. The CDR3 bases are TGTGCCAGCATCTTACTTCGTGACAGAATCTATGGCTACACCTTC.

There are a few counts of this clonotype. J is TRBJ1-2 and V is TRBV4-2; D is perhaps TRBD1 (5 bases). V lost 5 bases and J lost 7, with 20 bases in between. The CDR3 extends over 15 amino acids. Germline values: CDR1 LGHNA, CDR2 YNFKEQ. CDR3: CASSSRTGLIPGYTF. The CDR3, as DNA: TGTGCCAGCAGCTCCCGAACAGGCCTAATCCCTGGCTACACCTTC.

There are a few counts of this clonotype. The chain joins TRBV15 to TRBJ2-7; maybe TRBD2 (6 bases). With 3 bases removed from V and 6 bases from J, the gap between germline ends came to 9 bases. Germline assignment: CDR1 LNHNV and CDR2 YYDKDF (reference sequence). The CDR3 loop spans 12 amino acids. CDR3 in DNA: TGTGCCACCAGCAGGATGGGGGGCGAGCAGTACTTC. Residues: CATSRMGGEQYF.

J is TRBJ2-1 and V is TRBV14; the D gene is possibly TRBD2 (5 bases). There are 11 residues in the CDR3. V shed 4 bases and J shed 14 bases, with 12 bases lying between them. CDR1 and CDR2 (germline): SGHDN, FVKESK. As DNA, the CDR3 is TGTGCCAGCAGCCCGGGGATCGAGGAGTTCTTC. This encodes CASSPGIEEFF. Complete variable domain (other parts from reference TRBV14 and TRBJ2-1): EAGVTQFPSHSVIEKGQTVTLRCDPISGHDNLYWYRRVMGKEIKFLLHFVKESKQDESGMPNNRFLAERTGGTYSTLKVQPAELEDSGVYFCASSPGIEEFFGPGTRLTVL.

This clonotype was counted a few times. This chain joins TRBV29-1 and TRBJ2-3, with D perhaps matching TRBD2 (5 bases). This CDR3 contains 11 residues. The V gene's germline CDR1 is SQVTM and CDR2 ANQGSEA. V lost 4 bases to trimming and J lost 5 bases, with 7 bases between them. The CDR3 reads CSVVLVDTQYF. DNA of the CDR3: TGCAGCGTTGTACTAGTAGATACGCAGTATTTT.

A single count supports this clonotype. The chain uses TRBV5-1 and TRBJ2-2, with TRBD2 as a possible D gene (6 bases). Germline V gene lookup returns CDR1 SGHRS and CDR2 YFSETQ. CDR3 length: 16 residues. Trimming shortened V by 4 bases and J by 2 bases, and 15 bases separated the two germline ends. CDR3 bases: TGCGCCAGCAGCCCGAATGGGGGACTCAACACCGGGGAGCTGTTTTTT. Protein: CASSPNGGLNTGELFF.

V gene TRBV25-1 combines with J gene TRBJ2-3; D is unresolved. The germline CDR1 and CDR2 sequences are MGHDK and SYGVNS. The V and J ends lost 7 bases and 0 bases respectively, with 20 bases between them. CDR3 length equals 17 residues. The CDR3 loop is CASIGPRIDTSTDTQYF. DNA for the CDR3: TGTGCCAGCATCGGACCGAGGATTGATACCAGCACAGATACGCAGTATTTT.

The genes are TRBV5-6 and TRBJ2-1, with 8 bases aligning to TRBD1. CDR1 is SGHDT and CDR2 is YYEEEE in the germline V gene. The V gene end was trimmed by 4 bases and the J gene end by 4 bases; junction bases not matched to a gene: 7. This CDR3 is built from 15 residues. The CDR3 region is CASSRGQGPYNEQFF. As DNA, the CDR3 is TGTGCCAGCAGCCGCGGACAGGGCCCATACAATGAGCAGTTCTTC.

This chain links TRBV2 with TRBJ2-3; 12 nucleotides line up with TRBD2. The CDR3 consists of 17 residues. Germline V gene lookup returns CDR1 SNHLY and CDR2 FYNNEI. The ends lost 5 bases at V and 0 bases at J; junction bases unmatched: 6. CDR3 sequence (DNA): TGTGCCAGCAGTTCGGGACTAGCGGGTGCTAGCACAGATACGCAGTATTTT. Its translation: CASSSGLAGASTDTQYF.

This clonotype was observed a few times. This chain uses TRBV11-3 with TRBJ2-7, with D perhaps matching TRBD2 (6 bases). V was clipped by 0 bases and J by 3 bases, with 12 bases between them. The CDR3 contains 15 residues. Germline CDR1 is SGHNT and CDR2 is YENEEA. This chain's CDR3 is CASSLDGGNVYEQYF. The CDR3 DNA reads TGTGCCAGCAGCTTAGACGGCGGGAATGTCTACGAGCAGTACTTC.